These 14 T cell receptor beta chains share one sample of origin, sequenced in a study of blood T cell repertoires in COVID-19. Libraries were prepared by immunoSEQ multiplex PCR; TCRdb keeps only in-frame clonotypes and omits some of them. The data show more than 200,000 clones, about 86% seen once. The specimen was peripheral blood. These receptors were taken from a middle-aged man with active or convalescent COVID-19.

The CDR3 loop is CASSVAGEPRGTQYF. For the CDR3, the DNA is TGTGCCAGCAGCGTAGCGGGAGAACCTAGGGGTACGCAGTATTTT. The chain joins TRBV9 to TRBJ2-3; weak D call: TRBD2 (6 bases). Germline V gene data show CDR1 as SGDLS and CDR2 as YYNGEE. V was pared by 0 bases and J by 8 bases, with 16 bases between. CDR3 length: 15 amino acids.

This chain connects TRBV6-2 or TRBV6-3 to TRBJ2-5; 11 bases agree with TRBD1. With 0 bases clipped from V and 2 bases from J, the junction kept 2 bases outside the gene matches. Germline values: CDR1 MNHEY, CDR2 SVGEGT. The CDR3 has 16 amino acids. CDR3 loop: CASSYSGTGGQETQYF. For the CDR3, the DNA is TGTGCCAGCAGTTACTCCGGGACAGGGGGGCAAGAGACCCAGTACTTC.

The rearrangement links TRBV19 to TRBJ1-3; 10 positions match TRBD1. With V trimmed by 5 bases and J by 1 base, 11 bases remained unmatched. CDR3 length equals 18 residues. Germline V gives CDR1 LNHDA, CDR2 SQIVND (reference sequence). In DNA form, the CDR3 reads TGTGCCAGTAGTCTGAGGGGGACAGGGGTCCTTTCTGGAAACACCATATATTTT. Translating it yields CASSLRGTGVLSGNTIYF.

The CDR3 coding sequence is TGTGCCGGTCGGACAGATCAAGAGACCCAGTACTTC. It specifies CAGRTDQETQYF. The chain uses TRBV2 and TRBJ2-5, with D tentatively TRBD1 (6 bases). This CDR3 region has 12 residues. The germline CDR1 and CDR2 sequences are SNHLY and FYNNEI. The V end was cut by 11 bases, the J end by 2 bases, with 12 bases between.

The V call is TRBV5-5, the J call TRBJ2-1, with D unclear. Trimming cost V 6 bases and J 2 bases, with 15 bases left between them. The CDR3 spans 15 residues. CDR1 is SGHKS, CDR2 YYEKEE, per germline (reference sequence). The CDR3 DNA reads TGTGCCAGCATCCCTACCCGGGTACCCTACAATGAGCAGTTCTTC. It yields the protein CASIPTRVPYNEQFF.

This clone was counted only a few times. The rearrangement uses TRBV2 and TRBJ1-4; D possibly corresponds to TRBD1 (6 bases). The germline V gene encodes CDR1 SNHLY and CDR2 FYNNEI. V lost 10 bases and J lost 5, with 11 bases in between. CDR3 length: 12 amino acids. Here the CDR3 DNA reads TGTGCCACCCAGGGACACAATGAAAAACTGTTTTTT. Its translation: CATQGHNEKLFF.

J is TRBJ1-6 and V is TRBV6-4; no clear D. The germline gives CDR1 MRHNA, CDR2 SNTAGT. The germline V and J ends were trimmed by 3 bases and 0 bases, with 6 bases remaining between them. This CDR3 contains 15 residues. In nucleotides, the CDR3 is TGTGCCAGCAGTGAACAGAGCTCCTATAATTCACCCCTCCACTTT. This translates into CASSEQSSYNSPLHF.

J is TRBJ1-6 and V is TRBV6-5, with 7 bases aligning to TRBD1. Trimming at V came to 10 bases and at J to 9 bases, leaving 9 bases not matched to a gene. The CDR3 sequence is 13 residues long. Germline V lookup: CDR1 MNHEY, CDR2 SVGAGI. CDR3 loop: CAIEGQEGSPLHF. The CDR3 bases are TGTGCCATCGAAGGACAGGAGGGTTCACCCCTCCACTTT.

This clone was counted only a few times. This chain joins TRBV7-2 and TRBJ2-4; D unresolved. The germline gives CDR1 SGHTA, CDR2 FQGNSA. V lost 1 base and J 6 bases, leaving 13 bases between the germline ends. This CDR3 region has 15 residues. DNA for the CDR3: TGTGCCAGCAGCTTAGATGTCGGAGTTACAAACATTCAGTACTTC. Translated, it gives CASSLDVGVTNIQYF.

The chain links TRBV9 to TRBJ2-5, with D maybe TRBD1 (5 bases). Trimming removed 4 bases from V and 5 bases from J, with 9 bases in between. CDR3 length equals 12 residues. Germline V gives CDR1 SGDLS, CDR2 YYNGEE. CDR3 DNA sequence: TGTGCCAGCAGCAAAGGGGTGGAGACCCAGTACTTC. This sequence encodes CASSKGVETQYF.

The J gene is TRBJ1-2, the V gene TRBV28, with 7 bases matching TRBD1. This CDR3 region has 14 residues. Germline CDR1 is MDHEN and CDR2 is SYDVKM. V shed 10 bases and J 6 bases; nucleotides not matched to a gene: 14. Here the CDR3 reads CATPADREFHGYTF. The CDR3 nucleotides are TGTGCCACCCCCGCAGACAGGGAATTCCATGGCTACACCTTC.

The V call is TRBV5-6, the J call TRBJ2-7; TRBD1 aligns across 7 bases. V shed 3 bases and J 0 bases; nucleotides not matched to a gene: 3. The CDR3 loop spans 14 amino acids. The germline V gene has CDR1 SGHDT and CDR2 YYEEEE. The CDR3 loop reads CASSSTGVSYEQYF. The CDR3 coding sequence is TGTGCCAGCAGCTCAACAGGGGTCTCCTACGAGCAGTACTTC.

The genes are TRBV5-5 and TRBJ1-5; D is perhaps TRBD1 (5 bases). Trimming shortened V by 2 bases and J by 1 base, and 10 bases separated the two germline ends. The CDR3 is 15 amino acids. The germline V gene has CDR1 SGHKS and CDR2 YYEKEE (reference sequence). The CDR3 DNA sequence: TGTGCCAGCAGCTTAGGGGCGGAAAGCAATCAGCCCCAGCATTTT. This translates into CASSLGAESNQPQHF.

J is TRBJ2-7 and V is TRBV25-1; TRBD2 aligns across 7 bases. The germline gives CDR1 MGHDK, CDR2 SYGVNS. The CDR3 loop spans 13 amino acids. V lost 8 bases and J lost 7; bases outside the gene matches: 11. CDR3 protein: CASGKGGEWEQYF. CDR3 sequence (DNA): TGTGCCAGCGGAAAGGGAGGGGAGTGGGAGCAGTACTTC.